This T cell receptor beta chain was sequenced for a study of cytomegalovirus exposure and HLA in healthy donors. Study information: Among approximately 390 genotyped donors, roughly 80% fell in the Caucasian-associated ancestry cluster. Whole-study findings and limits: Reported results showed that the classifier diagnosed cytomegalovirus status with high specificity and sensitivity.

J lost 3 bases, V lost 2 bases, and 3 bases had no gene match. The CDR3 loop spans 14 amino acids. From germline, CDR1 is SGHTA and CDR2 FQGTGA. Regarding this clone: Its specificity is not known.

Researchers ran the PCR with 60 Vbeta and 13 Jbeta primers. The protocol was immunoSEQ multiplex PCR, while the TCRdb copy is restricted to in-frame clones and leaves out a portion. The sample holds 150,000 to 200,000 clones, roughly 77% seen once. The specimen was PBMCs. This TCR was recovered from a woman aged 50 to 60 in good health and CMV-seronegative. J is TRBJ1-1 and V is TRBV7-3; TRBD1 agrees at 7 bases. The DNA of the CDR3 is TGTGCCAGCAGCTTACACAGGGGAGACACTGAAGCTTTCTTT. Translated: CASSLHRGDTEAFF. Full variable domain (remainder filled in from reference TRBV7-3 and TRBJ1-1): GAGVSQTPSNKVTEKGKYVELRCDPISGHTALYWYRQSLGQGPEFLIYFQGTGAADDSGLPNDRFFAVRPEGSVSTLKIQRTERGDSAVYLCASSLHRGDTEAFFGQGTRLTVV.